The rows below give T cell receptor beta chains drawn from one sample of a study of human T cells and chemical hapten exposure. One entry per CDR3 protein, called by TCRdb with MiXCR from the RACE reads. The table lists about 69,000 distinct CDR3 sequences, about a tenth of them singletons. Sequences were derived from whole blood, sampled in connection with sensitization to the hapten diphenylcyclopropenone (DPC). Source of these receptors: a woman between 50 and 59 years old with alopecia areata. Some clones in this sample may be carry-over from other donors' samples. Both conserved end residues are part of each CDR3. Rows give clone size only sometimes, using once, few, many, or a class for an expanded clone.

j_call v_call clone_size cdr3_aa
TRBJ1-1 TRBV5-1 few CASSFSTKMNTEAFF
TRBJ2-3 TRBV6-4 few CASSLQGTVTDTQYF
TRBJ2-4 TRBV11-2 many CASSQIGQLAKNIQYF
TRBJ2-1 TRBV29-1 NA CSVGRGPNEQFF
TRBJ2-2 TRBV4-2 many CASSELGANTGELFF
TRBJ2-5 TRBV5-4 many CASSFRGFETQYF
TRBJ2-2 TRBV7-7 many CASSKNSNTGELFF
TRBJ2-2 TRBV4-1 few CASSQVAGTNTGELFF
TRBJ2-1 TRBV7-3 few CASSRTSGDEQFF
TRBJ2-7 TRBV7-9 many CATTSSSYEQYF
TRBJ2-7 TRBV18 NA CASSRATDTYEQYF
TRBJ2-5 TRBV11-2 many CASSLGPGLASIEQETQYF
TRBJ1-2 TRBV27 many CASSPHRAGGYTF
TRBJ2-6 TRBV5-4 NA CASSHPPGGGVSGANVLTF
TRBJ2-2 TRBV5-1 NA CASSLAQGSSSGELFF
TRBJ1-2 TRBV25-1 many CASSDRQALGYTF
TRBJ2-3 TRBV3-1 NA CASSRSGLAASTDTQYF
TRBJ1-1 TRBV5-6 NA CASSLVQGLSHTEAFF
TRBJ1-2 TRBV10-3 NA CAINRDAYYGYTF
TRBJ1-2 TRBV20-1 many CSAGYYGYTF
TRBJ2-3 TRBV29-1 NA CSVGLAATDTQYF
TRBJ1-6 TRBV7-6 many CASSLSADGSSYNSPLHF
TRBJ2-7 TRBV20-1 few CSAIYSGRGEKQYF
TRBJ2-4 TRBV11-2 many CASSLPGLAGEKNIQYF
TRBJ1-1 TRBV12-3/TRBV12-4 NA CASSLAQGRWAEAFF
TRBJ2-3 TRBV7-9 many CASSLAGAPPDTQYF
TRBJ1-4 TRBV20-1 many CSAVDIQRGLSNEKLFF
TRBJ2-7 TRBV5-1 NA CASSLGGTTYEQYF
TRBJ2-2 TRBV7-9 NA CASSSGLAGKNTGELFF
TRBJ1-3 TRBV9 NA CASSVPGNTIYF
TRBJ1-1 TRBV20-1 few CSADRGPPEAFF
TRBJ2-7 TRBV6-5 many CASSYSKGTAYEQYF
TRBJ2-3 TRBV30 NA CAWSRVPGDTQYF
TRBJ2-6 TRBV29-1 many CSVGDISGANVLTF
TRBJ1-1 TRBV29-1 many CSGGKEGDTEAFF
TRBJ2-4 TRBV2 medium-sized CASSEAVNWTKNIQYF
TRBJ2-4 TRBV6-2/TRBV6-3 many CASRGYDGLAGFDKNIQYF
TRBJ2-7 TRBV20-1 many CSASGSLYEQYF
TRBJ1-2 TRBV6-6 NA CASTQGQGANYGYTF
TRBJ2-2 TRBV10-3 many CAIQRGLANTGELFF
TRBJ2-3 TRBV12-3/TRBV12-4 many CASSLGAGSTDTQYF
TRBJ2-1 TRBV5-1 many CASSLASSWGGNEQFF
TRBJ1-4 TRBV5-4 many CASSSELAATNEKLFF